The 21 T cell receptor beta chains below come from one sample, sequenced in a study of beta chain features in type 1 diabetes. The study's findings and limits: Type 1 diabetes patients had TCRB CDR3s that were shorter (moderately but significantly so) in all four CD4+ subsets.

Which antigens these TCRs recognize remains unknown. Reverse transcribing all isolated RNA meant expressed TCRB transcripts were sequenced. The repertoire was sequenced with immunoSEQ multiplex PCR; TCRdb's copy has only in-frame clones and lacks some. This table has roughly 400,000 clones, around 10% appearing once. Sequences were obtained from central memory CD4+ T cells from blood. Receptors originate from a man in his thirties or forties with type 1 diabetes.

This clone was found a few times. Mismatch with germline at one junction end may stem from a read error. This rearrangement joins TRBV5-4 to TRBJ2-2, with TRBD1 matching 12 bases. The CDR3 contains 17 residues. Germline loops: CDR1 SGHNT, CDR2 YYREEE (reference sequence). In DNA, the CDR3 is TGCGCCAGCAGCCAAGCGATTGGGACAGGGGGCGCCGGGGAGCTGTTTTTT. The encoded protein is CASSQAIGTGGAGELFF.

Worth noting for this clone: A clone one base away is much larger, so this may be a read error. The same CDR3 arises from other DNA sequences in this sample as well. This chain joins TRBV6-6 and TRBJ1-2; possibly TRBD1 for D (6 bases). The CDR3 has 14 amino acids. V was trimmed by 9 bases and J by 1 base, leaving 15 bases between them. Germline CDR1 reads MNHNY; CDR2 reads SVGAGI (reference sequence). CDR3: CASEGRGNNYGYTF. Written as DNA, the CDR3 is TGTGCCAGTGAGGGGAGGGGGAATAACTATGGCTACACCTTC.

The CDR3 sequence is CASSPPGQGNTIYF. The CDR3 DNA reads as TGCGCCAGCAGCCCGCCGGGACAAGGGAACACCATATATTTT. The chain links TRBV4-1 to TRBJ1-3; a weak D match, TRBD1 (6 bases). The germline V gene has CDR1 MGHRA and CDR2 YSYEKL. Between the trimmed V and J ends, which lost 4 bases and 7 bases, there was a span of 14 bases. The CDR3 has 14 amino acids.

The chain combines TRBV13 with TRBJ1-2; 8 bases line up with TRBD1. CDR1 is PRHDT and CDR2 is FYEKMQ in the germline V gene (reference sequence). J lost 4 bases, V lost 2 bases, and 6 bases had no gene match. This CDR3 contains 15 residues. CDR3 nucleotides: TGTGCCAGCAGCTTATTGTCCGACAGGGGCTATGGCTACACCTTC. Protein: CASSLLSDRGYGYTF.

This clone was counted at least ten times. The chain links TRBV28 to TRBJ2-7, with a weak D call TRBD1 (5 bases). Trimming took off 10 bases at V and 2 bases at J, with 12 bases between the two ends. The CDR3 has 12 amino acids. The germline V gene encodes CDR1 MDHEN and CDR2 SYDVKM. The CDR3, as DNA: TGTGCCACCGTGACAGCAACCTACGAGCAGTACTTC. Translated, it gives CATVTATYEQYF.

This chain links TRBV18 with TRBJ2-7; D perhaps matches TRBD1 (6 bases). Per germline, CDR1 KGHSH and CDR2 LQKENI. The germline V and J ends were trimmed by 0 bases and 7 bases, with 16 bases remaining between them. The CDR3 spans 15 residues. This CDR3 is CASSPPPGENREQYF. The DNA for the CDR3 is TGTGCCAGCTCACCACCGCCAGGGGAAAATCGGGAGCAGTACTTC.

This clone has just a few counts. The chain carries TRBV30 and TRBJ2-7, with D unresolved. Trimming cost V 4 bases and J 2 bases, with 9 bases left between them. The CDR3 runs 12 residues. Germline V CDR1 and CDR2: GTSNPN, SVGIG (reference sequence). CDR3 coding DNA: TGTGCCTGGAAAGGGCCAACCTACGAGCAGTACTTC. It yields the protein CAWKGPTYEQYF.

In this sample, this clone turned up many times. The gene calls are TRBV28 and TRBJ2-1, with D maybe TRBD2 (6 bases). The CDR3 extends over 15 amino acids. Trimming shortened V by 3 bases and J by 6 bases, and 15 bases separated the two germline ends. Germline V CDR1 and CDR2: MDHEN, SYDVKM. This CDR3 reads CASSLSLGGSNEQFF. CDR3 DNA sequence: TGTGCCAGCAGTTTGTCATTGGGGGGTAGCAATGAGCAGTTCTTC.

A few counts support this clone. The rearrangement uses TRBV19 and TRBJ2-7, with D perhaps given as TRBD1 or TRBD2 (5 bases each). Trimming removed 6 bases from V and 2 bases from J, with 14 bases in between. The CDR3 extends over 14 amino acids. Germline CDR1 is LNHDA and CDR2 is SQIVND (reference sequence). The CDR3 region is CASRNPGRTYEQYF. The CDR3 coding sequence is TGTGCCAGTAGAAACCCGGGGCGAACCTACGAGCAGTACTTC. Full variable domain (remainder filled in from reference TRBV19 and TRBJ2-7): DGGITQSPKYLFRKEGQNVTLSCEQNLNHDAMYWYRQDPGQGLRLIYYSQIVNDFQKGDIAEGYSVSREKKESFPLTVTSAQKNPTAFYLCASRNPGRTYEQYFGPGTRLTVT.

This clone was detected only a few times. V is TRBV5-4 and J is TRBJ1-1, with a weak D call TRBD1 (5 bases). The CDR3 sequence is 14 residues long. Deletions cut 5 bases from V and 1 base from J, with 12 bases between. Germline CDR1 reads SGHNT; CDR2 reads YYREEE (reference sequence). The CDR3 DNA is TGTGCCAGCAGACTACAGCAGGGGAACACTGAAGCTTTCTTT. Residues: CASRLQQGNTEAFF.

The chain links TRBV10-1 to TRBJ2-7; D ambiguous. This CDR3 has 12 residues. The germline CDR1 and CDR2 sequences are WNHNN and SYGVQD (reference sequence). With 0 bases removed from V and 3 bases from J, the gap between germline ends came to 3 bases. For the CDR3, the DNA is TGCGCCAGCAGTGAGTCTGGCTACGAGCAGTACTTC. This translates into CASSESGYEQYF.

The rearrangement joins TRBV29-1 to TRBJ2-1; 8 nucleotides line up with TRBD1. With V trimmed by 2 bases and J by 2 bases, 8 bases remained unmatched. Germline lookup yields CDR1 SQVTM and CDR2 ANQGSEA. This CDR3 spans 16 amino acids. The CDR3 is CSVENPGQGTYNEQFF. The CDR3 DNA reads TGCAGCGTTGAAAACCCCGGACAGGGCACCTACAATGAGCAGTTCTTC.

This sequence joins TRBV7-9 and TRBJ1-1; D remains unclear. The germline V and J ends were trimmed by 5 bases and 7 bases, with 20 bases remaining between them. The CDR3 length is 15 residues. Germline CDR1 and CDR2: SEHNR and FQNEAQ (reference sequence). The CDR3 coding sequence is TGTGCCAGCAGCCTCGGGAGTGGGAGGAAGGGTGAAGCTTTCTTT. Protein product: CASSLGSGRKGEAFF.

V and J are TRBV7-6 and TRBJ2-2, with D possibly being TRBD1 (6 bases). Germline loops: CDR1 SGHVS, CDR2 FNYEAQ. V lost 1 base and J lost 5, with 11 bases in between. The CDR3 is 15 residues long. In nucleotides, the CDR3 is TGTGCCAGCAGCTTAGACAGGGCGAGAACCGGGGAGCTGTTTTTT. Its translation is CASSLDRARTGELFF.

At least ten counts were recorded for this clone. The V call is TRBV19, the J call TRBJ2-4, with D uncertain. The germline V gene has CDR1 LNHDA and CDR2 SQIVND (reference sequence). The CDR3 loop spans 16 amino acids. The V end was cut by 3 bases, the J end by 5 bases, with 17 bases between. As DNA, the CDR3 is TGTGCCAGTAGTATGTCACCCGCTTCGGTCCAAAACATTCAGTACTTC. It translates to CASSMSPASVQNIQYF.

The rearrangement uses TRBV15 and TRBJ1-2; D not resolved. Germline V CDR1 and CDR2: LNHNV, YYDKDF (reference sequence). The length of the CDR3 is 16 residues. Trimming pared 0 bases from V and 2 bases from J, leaving 13 bases between. The CDR3 region is CATSRERETANYGYTF. In DNA form, the CDR3 reads TGTGCCACCAGCAGAGAGCGAGAGACGGCGAACTATGGCTACACCTTC.

This clone was counted between two and nine times. This chain connects TRBV27 to TRBJ2-5; a possible D gene is TRBD1 (6 bases). CDR1 is MNHEY, CDR2 SMNVEV, per germline (reference sequence). This CDR3 comprises 13 residues. The germline V and J ends were trimmed by 6 bases and 5 bases, with 13 bases remaining between them. The CDR3 here is CASRPQGRETQYF. In DNA, the CDR3 is TGTGCCAGCAGGCCACAGGGTAGGGAGACCCAGTACTTC.

This clone was seen a handful of times. The chain joins TRBV7-3 to TRBJ2-1; 7 bases map to TRBD2. This CDR3 is 15 amino acids long. CDR1 is SGHTA, CDR2 FQGTGA, per germline. Trimming at V came to 5 bases and at J to 4 bases, leaving 8 bases not matched to a gene. The CDR3 sequence: CASSPDLREYNEQFF. The CDR3 region has the DNA TGTGCCAGCAGCCCGGACTTGCGGGAGTACAATGAGCAGTTCTTC.

The V and J genes are TRBV5-1 and TRBJ1-1; D gene unclear. Germline V gene sequence: CDR1 SGHRS, CDR2 YFSETQ. The CDR3 runs to 16 residues. Trimming pared 2 bases from V and 5 bases from J, leaving 19 bases between. CDR3 nucleotide sequence: TGCGCCAGCAGCTTTTCCGGGTCTTATGGCGGAACTGAAGCTTTCTTT. This encodes CASSFSGSYGGTEAFF. The whole variable domain, remainder taken from reference TRBV5-1 and TRBJ1-1, is KAGVTQTPRYLIKTRGQQVTLSCSPISGHRSVSWYQQTPGQGLQFLFEYFSETQRNKGNFPGRFSGRQFSNSRSEMNVSTLELGDSALYLCASSFSGSYGGTEAFFGQGTRLTVV.

The genes are TRBV11-3 and TRBJ2-6; TRBD2 is a possible D gene (5 bases). This CDR3 contains 15 residues. Trimming shortened V by 8 bases and J by 0 bases, and 11 bases separated the two germline ends. The germline gives CDR1 SGHNT, CDR2 YENEEA. The CDR3 sequence is CASSNAGSGANVLTF. In DNA form, the CDR3 reads TGTGCCAGCTCGAATGCGGGCTCTGGGGCCAACGTCCTGACTTTC.

The chain uses TRBV6-5 and TRBJ1-4; 7 bases align to TRBD1. Germline CDR1 reads MNHEY; CDR2 reads SVGAGI. There are 13 residues in the CDR3. V dropped 5 bases and J dropped 7; count of bases not matched to a gene: 4. CDR3 loop: CASSEQGSEKLFF. The CDR3 nucleotides are TGTGCCAGCAGTGAACAGGGGTCTGAAAAACTGTTTTTT.